This entry lists 2 T cell receptor beta chains sequenced from one sample in a study of blood T cell repertoires in COVID-19. The data were produced by immunoSEQ multiplex PCR, yet TCRdb's version contains in-frame clones alone and is incomplete. The sample lists roughly 310,000 clones, under 90% occurring once. The sample was peripheral blood. These receptor sequences come from a woman in her twenties or thirties with COVID-19, enrolled during active disease.

The V and J genes are TRBV6-1 and TRBJ2-5, with TRBD2 identical over 9 bases. CDR3 size: 16 residues. J lost 2 bases, V lost 4 bases, and 8 bases had no gene match. Germline assignment: CDR1 MNHNS and CDR2 SASEGT. CDR3: CASSGRLAATQETQYF. CDR3 coding DNA: TGTGCCAGCAGTGGTAGACTAGCGGCCACACAAGAGACCCAGTACTTC.

Details on this clone: One end of the junction is discordant with germline, which a read error may explain. The sample carries other DNA sequences with the same CDR3. This sequence joins TRBV3-1 (or the pseudogene TRBV3-2) and TRBJ1-2; TRBD1 agrees at 7 bases. This CDR3 spans 17 amino acids. CDR1 LGHDT and CDR2 YNNKEL come from the germline V gene (reference sequence). The CDR3 DNA reads TGTGCCAGCAGCCCCCGAACGGGACAGAGTTCTAACTATGGCTATACCTTC. Translating it yields CASSPRTGQSSNYGYTF.